The clone carrying this T cell receptor (beta chain) was counted at least ten times. Its antigen is not known. The sample comes from a study of T cells in Graves' hyperthyroidism and ophthalmopathy. Study-level points and caveats: Blood samples included most of the expanded thyroid clonotypes exceeding 0.001.

TCR beta CDR3 sequences were amplified from RNA transcripts. The HTBI primer set served for first-round RT-PCR of the TCR CDR3. MiXCR, applied by TCRdb to the multiplex PCR reads, yields one record per CDR3 protein. The profile covers approximately 420,000 distinct CDR3 sequences, with 14% to 15% appearing a single time and 30% to 35% taken by the ten largest. The sample comprised blood. The TCR originated in a woman under 40 with Graves' hyperthyroidism.

The CDR3 nucleotides are TGTGCCAGCAGCTTAGAGGGGGACAAATGGATAGGCGGGGAGCTGTTTTTT. Protein: CASSLEGDKWIGGELFF. The chain uses TRBV11-2 and TRBJ2-2; D is possibly TRBD1 (6 bases). CDR1 is SGHAT and CDR2 is FQNNGV in the germline V gene. The CDR3 runs to 17 residues. V was trimmed by 0 bases and J by 7 bases, leaving 18 bases between them.